This T cell receptor beta chain was found in a study of T cell responses to AZD1222 COVID-19 vaccine. Clones were sequenced by immunoSEQ multiplex PCR, and TCRdb holds only the in-frame ones, with some missing. Of under 200,000 clones in the sample, roughly 92% were seen once. As concerns this clone: Its antigen is not known.

V shed 5 bases and J 11 bases; nucleotides not matched to a gene: 8. This CDR3 is 12 amino acids long. Germline V gene data show CDR1 as MNHEY and CDR2 as SMNVEV (reference sequence). Findings and caveats of the study: Only six people who got AZD1222 tested seropositive at baseline. Donors, mostly white British, included more females; clonal diversity was possibly underestimated. Targeting of unmutated variant regions was reportedly seen in nearly half of spike-specific TCRs.

Sequencing used peripheral blood, obtained 28 days after the second dose of the MenACWY control vaccine. The chain has TRBV27 and TRBJ1-1; TRBD1 aligns across 7 bases. The receptor was derived from an adult who received the MenACWY meningococcal vaccine as a control. DNA of the CDR3: TGTGCCAGCAGTCCTGGGACAGTAGCGGCTTTCTTT. It translates to CASSPGTVAAFF.